These 27 T cell receptor beta chains were all obtained from the same sample, sequenced in a study of blood T cell repertoires in COVID-19. The method was immunoSEQ multiplex PCR; TCRdb's version includes in-frame clones alone and lacks a portion of them. The repertoire holds some 400,000 clones, with 91% as singletons. Material: PBMCs or T cells enriched from blood (not recorded which). These receptors originate from a woman aged 40 to 50 who had been exposed to COVID-19.

The J gene is TRBJ2-2, the V gene TRBV25-1; 8 bases align to TRBD1. This CDR3 has 14 amino acids. Germline V lookup: CDR1 MGHDK, CDR2 SYGVNS. V was pared by 6 bases and J by 5 bases, with 5 bases of the junction left unmatched. The CDR3 nucleotides read TGTGCCAGCAGGAAGACAGGGGTAACCGGGGAGCTGTTTTTT. Its protein is CASRKTGVTGELFF.

This clone occurred once. The rearrangement uses TRBV5-1 and TRBJ2-1; D unclear. The CDR3 length is 12 residues. The germline gives CDR1 SGHRS, CDR2 YFSETQ. Trimming pared 2 bases from V and 6 bases from J, leaving 6 bases between. The CDR3 sequence: CASSLSGNEQFF. CDR3 DNA: TGCGCCAGCAGCTTATCGGGCAATGAGCAGTTCTTC.

The chain combines TRBV24-1 with TRBJ2-5; D not certain. V lost 4 bases and J 4 bases, leaving 9 bases between the germline ends. This CDR3 is 13 amino acids long. From germline, CDR1 is KGHDR and CDR2 SFDVKD. CDR3 DNA sequence: TGTGCCACCAGTGACGGTAGCTTAGAGACCCAGTACTTC. This encodes CATSDGSLETQYF.

V and J are TRBV6-6 and TRBJ1-1, with 11 nucleotides matching TRBD1. Germline V lookup: CDR1 MNHNY, CDR2 SVGAGI (reference sequence). V lost 5 bases and J lost 4; bases outside the gene matches: 12. The CDR3 runs 17 residues. The CDR3 nucleotides are TGTGCCAGCAGTCAGGAAGGACAGGGGGCCTTCACCACTGAAGCTTTCTTT. Residues: CASSQEGQGAFTTEAFF.

This clone was detected only once. The chain combines TRBV30 with TRBJ1-2; 9 bases are shared with TRBD1. CDR1 is GTSNPN and CDR2 is SVGIG in the germline V gene (reference sequence). The CDR3 sequence is 13 residues long. Trimming at V came to 3 bases and at J to 7 bases, leaving 6 bases not matched to a gene. In DNA form, the CDR3 reads TGTGCCTGGAGCGCCACAGGGGGCAGTGGCTACACCTTC. This encodes CAWSATGGSGYTF.

The chain couples TRBV15 to TRBJ1-5; D is uncertain. Trimming removed 0 bases at V and 0 bases at J, with 15 bases between. The length of the CDR3 is 18 residues. Looked up from germline, CDR1 is LNHNV and CDR2 is YYDKDF (reference sequence). DNA of the CDR3: TGTGCCACCAGCAGAGATCTCAACGTCGCAGTTAGCAATCAGCCCCAGCATTTT. Encoded protein: CATSRDLNVAVSNQPQHF.

The V gene is TRBV2, the J gene TRBJ1-2; TRBD1 matches at 8 bases. The junction had 5 bases not matched to a gene; V was cut back by 6 bases and J by 2 bases. CDR1 and CDR2 (germline): SNHLY, FYNNEI. The CDR3 has 14 residues. CDR3 residues: CASRPGQANYGYTF. CDR3 sequence (DNA): TGTGCCAGCAGGCCGGGACAGGCAAACTATGGCTACACCTTC.

The rearrangement links TRBV7-9 to TRBJ2-3, with D possibly being TRBD1 (6 bases). With 3 bases removed from V and 4 bases from J, the gap between germline ends came to 17 bases. There are 16 residues in the CDR3. Germline CDR1 and CDR2: SEHNR and FQNEAQ (reference sequence). The CDR3, as DNA: TGTGCCAGCAGCTTTGGACAGACTCCCGGGTCAGATACGCAGTATTTT. Translation: CASSFGQTPGSDTQYF.

The chain employs TRBV6-5 and TRBJ1-1; 8 positions agree with TRBD1. CDR3 size: 14 residues. V lost 6 bases, J lost 5 bases, and 8 bases stayed unmatched. The V gene's germline CDR1 is MNHEY and CDR2 SVGAGI. The CDR3 DNA is TGTGCCAGCAGCCCAGACAGGGGAGGAACTGAAGCTTTCTTT. Encoded protein: CASSPDRGGTEAFF.

The chain recombines TRBV12-3 or TRBV12-4 with TRBJ2-7; D uncertain. The CDR3 sequence is 10 residues long. Deletions cut 8 bases from V and 3 bases from J, with 5 bases between. CDR3 in amino acids: CASALYEQYF. DNA for the CDR3: TGTGCCAGCGCGCTCTACGAGCAGTACTTC.

The CDR3 reads CASSLANVGVGQPQHF. The CDR3 coding sequence is TGTGCCAGCAGCTTAGCGAACGTCGGGGTTGGGCAGCCCCAGCATTTT. The V gene is TRBV7-9, the J gene TRBJ1-5; D is uncertain. Looked up from germline, CDR1 is SEHNR and CDR2 is FQNEAQ (reference sequence). The length of the CDR3 is 16 residues. Trimming pared 0 bases from V and 7 bases from J, leaving 16 bases between.

The V and J genes are TRBV7-9 and TRBJ2-6; the D is unclear. The germline V and J ends were trimmed by 2 bases and 0 bases, with 8 bases remaining between them. There are 16 residues in the CDR3. CDR1 is SEHNR, CDR2 FQNEAQ, per germline (reference sequence). CDR3 in DNA: TGTGCCAGCAGCTTACCAACAGTCTCTGGGGCCAACGTCCTGACTTTC. Encoded protein: CASSLPTVSGANVLTF.

In this sample, this clone turned up once. This chain joins TRBV30 and TRBJ1-1, with D possibly being TRBD1 (6 bases). CDR3 length: 11 amino acids. V was trimmed by 2 bases and J by 11 bases, leaving 12 bases between them. CDR1 and CDR2 (germline): GTSNPN, SVGIG (reference sequence). The CDR3 region is CAWSRGFGAFF. CDR3 bases: TGTGCCTGGAGTAGGGGGTTTGGGGCTTTCTTT.

The V call is TRBV19, the J call TRBJ2-7; no clear D. Trimming took off 6 bases at V and 7 bases at J, with 22 bases between the two ends. This CDR3 comprises 15 residues. Germline V lookup: CDR1 LNHDA, CDR2 SQIVND (reference sequence). DNA for the CDR3: TGTGCCAGTAGCCCCGAATCATTGAGGCCCTGGGAGCAGTACTTC. Translation: CASSPESLRPWEQYF.

The V and J genes are TRBV5-4 and TRBJ2-1; 7 bases fit TRBD1. The CDR3 is made up of 15 amino acids. J gave up 1 base and V 9 bases, and 10 bases lay outside the gene matches. Per the germline V gene, CDR1 is SGHNT and CDR2 is YYREEE (reference sequence). This CDR3 reads CATRQGSRSYNEQFF. In DNA form, the CDR3 reads TGTGCCACAAGACAGGGTTCGAGGTCCTACAATGAGCAGTTCTTC.

J is TRBJ1-4 and V is TRBV13; 8 positions match TRBD1. Germline loops: CDR1 PRHDT, CDR2 FYEKMQ (reference sequence). This CDR3 comprises 13 residues. Trimming cost V 6 bases and J 11 bases; bases outside gene matches: 8. CDR3 loop: CASRPGGQGKLFF. The CDR3 DNA is TGTGCCAGCAGACCGGGTGGACAGGGCAAACTGTTTTTT.

The rearrangement links TRBV7-2 to TRBJ1-2; D is unresolved. CDR1 SGHTA and CDR2 FQGNSA come from the germline V gene. The CDR3 is 14 residues long. Trimming took 2 bases from V and 4 from J, leaving 11 bases between them. CDR3 bases: TGTGCCAGCAGCTTAACGGAGGGAGCCTATGGCTACACCTTC. Its protein is CASSLTEGAYGYTF.

The chain carries TRBV27 and TRBJ2-7; 10 bases are a match to TRBD2. In germline, CDR1 is MNHEY, CDR2 SMNVEV (reference sequence). V lost 7 bases, J lost 4 bases, and 4 bases stayed unmatched. CDR3 size: 13 residues. The CDR3: CASTKTSGYEQYF. The CDR3 DNA reads TGTGCCAGCACCAAGACTAGCGGGTACGAGCAGTACTTC.

The V gene is TRBV18, the J gene TRBJ2-5; 10 nucleotides match TRBD1. This CDR3 has 14 amino acids. The germline CDR1 and CDR2 sequences are KGHSH and LQKENI. The trim removed 4 bases at V and 4 bases at J, leaving 3 bases unmatched. Written as DNA, the CDR3 is TGTGCCAGCTCACTGGGACAGGGGACAGAGACCCAGTACTTC. Its protein is CASSLGQGTETQYF.

V is TRBV12-3 or TRBV12-4 and J is TRBJ1-1; unclear D gene. The CDR3 extends over 13 amino acids. Trimming shortened V by 7 bases and J by 0 bases, and 9 bases separated the two germline ends. In DNA, the CDR3 is TGTGCCAGCACCCTCGAGATGAACACTGAAGCTTTCTTT. Translating it yields CASTLEMNTEAFF.

This clone occurred once. The chain carries TRBV5-1 and TRBJ1-2; TRBD1 matches 10 bases. Germline V gene data show CDR1 as SGHRS and CDR2 as YFSETQ. Unmatched junction bases numbered 3, after V lost 4 bases and J lost 3 bases. The CDR3 has 14 residues. This CDR3 is CASSRDRGDYGYTF. In DNA form, the CDR3 reads TGCGCCAGCAGCCGGGACAGGGGAGACTATGGCTACACCTTC. Complete variable domain (other parts from reference TRBV5-1 and TRBJ1-2): KAGVTQTPRYLIKTRGQQVTLSCSPISGHRSVSWYQQTPGQGLQFLFEYFSETQRNKGNFPGRFSGRQFSNSRSEMNVSTLELGDSALYLCASSRDRGDYGYTFGSGTRLTVV.

This clone showed up just a few times. The rearrangement joins TRBV7-3 to TRBJ2-2; D is unresolved. Trimming left V 3 bases short and J 4 bases short, with 6 bases between. Germline CDR1 reads SGHTA; CDR2 reads FQGTGA. This CDR3 has 13 residues. The CDR3 DNA sequence: TGTGCCAGCAGCTTGAGGAGCACCGGGGAGCTGTTTTTT. Residues: CASSLRSTGELFF.

The chain joins TRBV14 to TRBJ1-2, with 8 bases matching TRBD1. The V and J ends lost 4 bases and 6 bases, in that order; junction bases with no gene match: 7. There are 14 residues in the CDR3. From germline, CDR1 is SGHDN and CDR2 FVKESK. CDR3 nucleotide sequence: TGTGCCAGCAGCCGGGACAGGCCAGGGCATGGCTACACCTTC. Residues: CASSRDRPGHGYTF.

This chain links TRBV7-2 with TRBJ1-2, with TRBD1 identical over 10 bases. The CDR3 length is 17 residues. V lost 11 bases and J lost 4; bases outside the gene matches: 19. Per the germline V gene, CDR1 is SGHTA and CDR2 is FQGNSA. CDR3 residues: CAGVPVGQGMSGYGYTF. The CDR3, as DNA: TGTGCCGGGGTTCCGGTGGGACAGGGGATGAGTGGCTATGGCTACACCTTC.

This sequence joins TRBV7-8 and TRBJ1-2, with 12 positions matching TRBD1. The CDR3 has 18 residues. In germline, CDR1 is SGHVS, CDR2 FQNEAQ. The V segment lost 0 bases and the J segment 8 bases; nucleotides outside the gene matches: 13. The CDR3 coding sequence is TGTGCCAGCAGCTTAGCAAGGAGGGGACAGGGGGCCTCGGAGGGCTACACCTTC. It yields the protein CASSLARRGQGASEGYTF.

In this sample, this clone turned up once. This chain links TRBV5-4 with TRBJ1-3; D call uncertain. This CDR3 comprises 15 residues. Between the trimmed V and J ends, which lost 4 bases and 0 bases, there was a span of 11 bases. Germline assignment: CDR1 SGHNT and CDR2 YYREEE (reference sequence). The CDR3 reads CASSPHGSSGNTIYF. In DNA form, the CDR3 reads TGTGCCAGCAGCCCCCATGGCAGCTCTGGAAACACCATATATTTT.

This chain joins TRBV6-5 and TRBJ1-2; D may be TRBD1 (5 bases). The germline CDR1 and CDR2 sequences are MNHEY and SVGAGI. Trimming left V 7 bases short and J 3 bases short, with 9 bases between. This CDR3 contains 12 residues. The CDR3 region is CASTDSYYGYTF. The CDR3 DNA follows: TGTGCCAGCACCGACAGTTACTATGGCTACACCTTC.